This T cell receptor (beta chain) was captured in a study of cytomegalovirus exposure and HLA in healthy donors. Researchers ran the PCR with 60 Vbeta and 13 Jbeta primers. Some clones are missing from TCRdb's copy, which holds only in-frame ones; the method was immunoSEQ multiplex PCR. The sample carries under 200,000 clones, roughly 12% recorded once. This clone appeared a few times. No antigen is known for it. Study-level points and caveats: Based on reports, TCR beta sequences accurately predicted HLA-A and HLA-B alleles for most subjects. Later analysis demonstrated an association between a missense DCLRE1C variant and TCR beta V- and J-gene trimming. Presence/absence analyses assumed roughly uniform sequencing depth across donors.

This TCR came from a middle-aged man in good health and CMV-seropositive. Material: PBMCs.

DNA for the CDR3: TGTGCCAGCAGCTTGGAGCAATGGCCTAGCGGGGGTACCTACAATGAGCAGTTCTTC. The encoded protein is CASSLEQWPSGGTYNEQFF. The chain couples TRBV5-8 to TRBJ2-1; 10 nucleotides align to TRBD2. V lost 0 bases, J lost 2 bases, and 11 bases stayed unmatched. This CDR3 region has 19 residues. From germline, CDR1 is SGHTS and CDR2 YDEGEE.